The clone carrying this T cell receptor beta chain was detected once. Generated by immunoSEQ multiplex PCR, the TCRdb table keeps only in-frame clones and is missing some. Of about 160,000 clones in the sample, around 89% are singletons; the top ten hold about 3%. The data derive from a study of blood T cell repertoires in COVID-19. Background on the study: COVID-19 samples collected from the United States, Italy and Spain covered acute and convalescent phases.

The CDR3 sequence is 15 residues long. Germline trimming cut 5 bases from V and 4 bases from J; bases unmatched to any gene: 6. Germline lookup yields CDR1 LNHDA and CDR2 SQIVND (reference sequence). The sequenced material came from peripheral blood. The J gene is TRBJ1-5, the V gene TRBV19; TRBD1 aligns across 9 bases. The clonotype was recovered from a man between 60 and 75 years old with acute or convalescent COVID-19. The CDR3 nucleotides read TGTGCCAGTAGTCTGTCCGGGACAGGGAATCAGCCCCAGCATTTT. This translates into CASSLSGTGNQPQHF.